This TCR beta chain was found in a study of blood T cell repertoires in COVID-19. CDR1 is SGHNT and CDR2 is YYREEE in the germline V gene (reference sequence). CDR3 length equals 18 residues. V trimming: 2 bases; J trimming: 7 bases; junction bases outside the gene matches: 16. Profiled with immunoSEQ multiplex PCR; TCRdb holds only in-frame clones, not every one. Here the sample spans roughly 190,000 clones, around 90% being singletons. Sequenced input: peripheral blood. The sequence was collected from a human donor in a cohort sampled during active COVID-19. The chain carries TRBV5-4 and TRBJ2-7; TRBD2 agrees at 12 bases. Written as DNA, the CDR3 is TGTGCCAGCAGCTTCTCCGGGTCCGTGGCTAGCGGGGGGGGTGAGCAGTACTTC. Protein: CASSFSGSVASGGGEQYF.